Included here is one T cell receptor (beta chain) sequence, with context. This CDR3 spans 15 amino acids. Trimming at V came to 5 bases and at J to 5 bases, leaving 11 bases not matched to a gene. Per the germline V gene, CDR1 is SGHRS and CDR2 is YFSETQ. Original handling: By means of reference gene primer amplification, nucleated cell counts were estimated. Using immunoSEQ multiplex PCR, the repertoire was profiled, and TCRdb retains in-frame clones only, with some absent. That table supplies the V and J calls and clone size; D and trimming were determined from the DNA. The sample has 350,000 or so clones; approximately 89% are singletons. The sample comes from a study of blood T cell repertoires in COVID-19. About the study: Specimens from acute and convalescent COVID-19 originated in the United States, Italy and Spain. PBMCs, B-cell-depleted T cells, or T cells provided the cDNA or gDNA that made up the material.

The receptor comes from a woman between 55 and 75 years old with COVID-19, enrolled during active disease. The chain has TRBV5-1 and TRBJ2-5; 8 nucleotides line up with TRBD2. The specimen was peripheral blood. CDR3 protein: CASRVDGAGVETQYF. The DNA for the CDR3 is TGCGCCAGCAGAGTGGATGGAGCGGGGGTGGAGACCCAGTACTTC.